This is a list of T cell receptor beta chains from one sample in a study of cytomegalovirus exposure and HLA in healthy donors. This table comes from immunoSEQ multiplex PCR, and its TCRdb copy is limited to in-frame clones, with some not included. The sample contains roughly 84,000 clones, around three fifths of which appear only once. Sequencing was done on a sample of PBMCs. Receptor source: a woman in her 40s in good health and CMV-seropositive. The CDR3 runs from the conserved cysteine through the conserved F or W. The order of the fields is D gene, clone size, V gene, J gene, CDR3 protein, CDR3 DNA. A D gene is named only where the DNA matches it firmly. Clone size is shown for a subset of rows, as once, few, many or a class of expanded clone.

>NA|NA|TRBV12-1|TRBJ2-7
CASSTNREKAPKEYEQYF
TGTGCCAGCAGCACTAACAGGGAAAAGGCTCCGAAAGAATACGAGCAGTACTTC
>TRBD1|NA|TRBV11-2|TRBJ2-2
CASSLSDRDRETGELFF
TGTGCCAGCAGCCTCTCGGACCGGGACAGGGAAACCGGGGAGCTGTTTTTT
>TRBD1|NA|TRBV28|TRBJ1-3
CASTTGGGNTIYF
TGTGCCAGCACGACAGGGGGCGGAAACACCATATATTTT
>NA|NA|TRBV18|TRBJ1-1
CASSRHRDVTEAFF
TGTGCCAGCTCACGGCACAGGGATGTCACTGAAGCTTTCTTT
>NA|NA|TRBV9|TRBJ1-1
CASSVDGGREAFF
TGTGCCAGCAGCGTAGATGGGGGCAGGGAGGCTTTCTTT
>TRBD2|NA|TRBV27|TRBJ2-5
CASSLTSGETQYF
TGTGCCAGCAGTTTAACTAGCGGAGAGACCCAGTACTTC
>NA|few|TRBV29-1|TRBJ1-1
CSVDNAEFLNTEAFF
TGCAGCGTTGACAATGCCGAGTTCCTAAACACTGAAGCTTTCTTT
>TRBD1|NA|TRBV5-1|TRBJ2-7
CASSLDGTASYEQYF
TGCGCCAGCAGCTTAGATGGGACAGCCTCCTACGAGCAGTACTTC
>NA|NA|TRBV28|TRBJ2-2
CASSTTGELFF
TGTGCCAGCAGTACAACCGGGGAGCTGTTTTTT
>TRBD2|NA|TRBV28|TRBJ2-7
CASSETSGSIYEQYF
TGTGCCAGCAGTGAGACTAGCGGGAGCATCTACGAGCAGTACTTC
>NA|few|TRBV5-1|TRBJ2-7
CASSLDPGLTYEQYF
TGCGCCAGCAGCTTGGATCCGGGACTGACCTACGAGCAGTACTTC